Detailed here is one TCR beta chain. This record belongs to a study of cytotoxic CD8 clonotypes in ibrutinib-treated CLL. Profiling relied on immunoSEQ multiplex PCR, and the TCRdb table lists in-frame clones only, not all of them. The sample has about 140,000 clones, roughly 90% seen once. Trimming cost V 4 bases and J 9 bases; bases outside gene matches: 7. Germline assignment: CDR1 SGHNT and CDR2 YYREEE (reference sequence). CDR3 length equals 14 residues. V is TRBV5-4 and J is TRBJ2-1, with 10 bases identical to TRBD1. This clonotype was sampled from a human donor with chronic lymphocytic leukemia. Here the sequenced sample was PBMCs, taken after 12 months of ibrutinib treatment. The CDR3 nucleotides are TGTGCCAGCAGCCCCGGACAGGGGGAAGGTGAGCAGTTCTTC. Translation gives CASSPGQGEGEQFF.